This T cell receptor beta chain derives from a study of OX40 agonist ivuxolimab in advanced cancers. Notes on the study in general: The expanded peripheral T cells' antigen specificity was not determined. Near-lowest levels of clonal expansion characterized partial responders at 0.1-3.0 mg/kg.

Assay used: immunoSEQ multiplex PCR; TCRdb lists only in-frame clones, some missing. The repertoire holds 9,500 to 12,000 clones, with 70% to 90% as singletons. A history of autoimmune disease or systemic immunosuppression excluded patients. Comments on this clone: The target antigen is unknown.

Sequencing was performed on CD4+ or CD8+ T cells sorted from blood, taken in a trial of the OX40 agonist ivuxolimab. The TCR was taken from an adult with an advanced solid tumor such as melanoma, head and neck, liver or kidney cancer.

The CDR3 spells CASSLVGGGPSRVYTF. CDR3 nucleotides: TGTGCCAGCAGCTTAGTGGGTGGGGGGCCATCTCGAGTCTACACCTTC. J is TRBJ1-2 and V is TRBV11-2, with D possibly matching TRBD1 (6 bases). Germline loops: CDR1 SGHAT, CDR2 FQNNGV. CDR3 size: 16 residues. Trimming removed 1 base at V and 10 bases at J, with 22 bases between. The variable domain in full, completed from reference TRBV11-2 and TRBJ1-2, reads EAGVAQSPRYKIIEKRQSVAFWCNPISGHATLYWYQQILGQGPKLLIQFQNNGVVDDSQLPKDRFSAERLKGVDSTLKIQPAKLEDSAVYLCASSLVGGGPSRVYTFGSGTRLTVV.